The rows below give T cell receptor beta chains drawn from one sample of a study of cytomegalovirus exposure and HLA in healthy donors. Profiled with immunoSEQ multiplex PCR; TCRdb holds only in-frame clones, not every one. The profile shows approximately 170,000 clones, 80% to 85% of them singletons. Source material: PBMCs. Receptor source: a boy aged 2 to 10 in good health and CMV-seronegative. CDR3s include the opening cysteine and the closing phenylalanine or tryptophan. A D gene is named only where the DNA matches it firmly. The size entry is marked missing in some rows and otherwise reads once, few, many or a size class.

d_call j_call v_call clone_size cdr3_nt cdr3_aa
- TRBJ2-1 TRBV5-6 - TGTGCCAGCAGCTTGGGTCCAGGGGTGAATGAGCAGTTCTTC CASSLGPGVNEQFF
- TRBJ2-1 TRBV30 - TGTGCCTGGAGTTTCTGGAGCTCCAAGGATGAGCAGTTCTTC CAWSFWSSKDEQFF
TRBD2 TRBJ2-1 TRBV4-3 - TGCGCCAGCAGCCATAACATAGCGGGAGGGGTGAGCGATGAGCAGTTCTTC CASSHNIAGGVSDEQFF
- TRBJ1-4 TRBV11-2 - TGTGCCAGCAGCTTAGGGGGCCCCCAGAGAGAGGAAAAACTGTTTTTT CASSLGGPQREEKLFF
TRBD1 TRBJ1-1 TRBV28 few TGTGCCAGCAGTTATCAAGGGACAGGGGTCGCTGAAGCTTTCTTT CASSYQGTGVAEAFF
- TRBJ1-1 TRBV29-1 few TGCAGCGATATGTTCTTGAACACTGAAGCTTTCTTT CSDMFLNTEAFF
TRBD1 TRBJ1-1 TRBV27 - TGTGCCAGCAGTCCCGGCAGGGGGGTTTTTGTCACTGAAGCTTTCTTT CASSPGRGVFVTEAFF
- TRBJ1-6 TRBV6-5 - TGTGCCAGCAGTTACGACGCAGGGAATTCACCCCTCCACTTT CASSYDAGNSPLHF
- TRBJ2-6 TRBV5-1 - TGCGCCAGCAGCTTGGAAGGAAGGGGGAACGTCCTGACTTTC CASSLEGRGNVLTF
TRBD2 TRBJ2-7 TRBV5-4 - TGTGCCAGCAGCTCGACTAGCGGGCTCTCCTACGAGCAGTACTTC CASSSTSGLSYEQYF
- TRBJ1-1 TRBV5-6 - TGTGCCAGCAGCTTTTACAGGAACACTGAAGCTTTCTTT CASSFYRNTEAFF
- TRBJ1-2 TRBV7-9 once TGTGCCAGCAGCTTAAATGAGCAGGCCACCTATGGCTACACCTTC CASSLNEQATYGYTF
- TRBJ1-2 TRBV2 - TGTGCCAGCAGTGAGACGGGATTGAGCGGCTACACCTTC CASSETGLSGYTF
TRBD1 TRBJ1-1 TRBV19 - TGTGCCAGTAGCGGTATAACAGGACAGGGCCCCAAGAACACTGAAGCTTTCTTT CASSGITGQGPKNTEAFF
TRBD1 TRBJ1-5 TRBV4-1 - TGCGCCAGCAGCCAAGACGTGGCGACAGGGGGCAATCAGCCCCAGCATTTT CASSQDVATGGNQPQHF
TRBD1 TRBJ1-2 TRBV6-5 once TGTGCCAGCAGTATTGGGACAGGGTCCTATGGCTACACCTTC CASSIGTGSYGYTF
TRBD1 TRBJ2-1 TRBV6-1 - TGTGCCAGCAGTGATGGACCGGGACAGGGAATTAATGAGCAGTTCTTC CASSDGPGQGINEQFF
- TRBJ1-2 TRBV5-5 - TGTGCCAGCAGCTTGGTTGGTTTCCAGGGTTCCTATGGCTACACCTTC CASSLVGFQGSYGYTF
TRBD1 TRBJ2-2 TRBV19 - TGTGCCAGTAGGACAGGGGCGAACACCGGGGAGCTGTTTTTT CASRTGANTGELFF
- TRBJ1-3 TRBV5-4 - TGTGCCAGTAGGGGCGCGTCTGGAAACACCATATATTTT CASRGASGNTIYF
TRBD1 TRBJ1-1 TRBV19 - TGTGCCAGTAGTATAGTTTCAGGGGGGAAGATCACTGAAGCTTTCTTT CASSIVSGGKITEAFF
- TRBJ1-1 TRBV7-9 - TGTGCCAGCAGCTTAGTCAGCGCCTTGAACACTGAAGCTTTCTTT CASSLVSALNTEAFF
- TRBJ2-1 TRBV7-7 - TGTGCTAGCCTACAGGGGACTGACAATGAGCAGTTCTTC CASLQGTDNEQFF
TRBD1 TRBJ1-1 TRBV11-1 - TGTGCCAGCAGCTGGGGACGGACAGGTCAGAGACCGAACACTGAAGCTTTCTTT CASSWGRTGQRPNTEAFF
TRBD1 TRBJ1-1 TRBV19 - TGTGCCAGTAGTACACAGGGGGCCGGACCGAACACTGAAGCTTTCTTT CASSTQGAGPNTEAFF
TRBD2 TRBJ2-5 TRBV7-8 - TGTGCCAGCAGCCTTGGACTAGTGTTGGAGACCCAGTACTTC CASSLGLVLETQYF
- TRBJ2-3 TRBV28 - TGTGCCAGCCCGCTAGCCGACTCACCAGATACGCAGTATTTT CASPLADSPDTQYF
- TRBJ2-1 TRBV19 - TGTGCCAGTAGTAACCCAGGTGTTGAGATCGAGCAGTTCTTC CASSNPGVEIEQFF
TRBD1 TRBJ2-3 TRBV7-9 - TGTGCCAGCAGCTTAGCGGGACAGGGGGGCACAGATACGCAGTATTTT CASSLAGQGGTDTQYF
- TRBJ2-1 TRBV2 - TGTGCCAGCAGTGATTTAAATGAGCAGTTCTTC CASSDLNEQFF
TRBD2 TRBJ2-2 TRBV18 - TGTGCCAGCTCACCAGGAGGCGCGGGAGGGCCCGGGGAGCTGTTTTTT CASSPGGAGGPGELFF
- TRBJ2-3 TRBV5-4 - TGTGCCAGCAGCTTGGAGAGCGGCCCCACAGATACGCAGTATTTT CASSLESGPTDTQYF
- TRBJ2-5 TRBV10-2 - TGCGCCAGCAGTTACTCCGCCGGAGAGACCCAGTACTTC CASSYSAGETQYF
- TRBJ1-2 TRBV5-4 - TGTGCCAGCAGCTTGGTGCGGGAGCCCTATGGCTACACCTTC CASSLVREPYGYTF
- TRBJ1-6 TRBV10-3 - TGTGCCATCAGTGAGTCGAGTATTCTACCCCTCCACTTT CAISESSILPLHF
TRBD1 TRBJ2-1 TRBV5-1 - TGCGCCAGCAGCTCCCCGGGACAGTTCATCAAGGAGCAGTTCTTC CASSSPGQFIKEQFF
- TRBJ1-1 TRBV6-5 - TGTGCCAGCAGTTACCCCCCTTTTGAAGCTTTCTTT CASSYPPFEAFF
TRBD1 TRBJ2-3 TRBV5-4 - TGTGCCAGCAGCTTGAAAACAGGGGGCACAGATACGCAGTATTTT CASSLKTGGTDTQYF
- TRBJ1-1 TRBV6-5 - TGTGCCAGCAGTTACTACGACAGCAACACTGAAGCTTTCTTT CASSYYDSNTEAFF
- TRBJ1-2 TRBV4-1 once TGCGCCAGCAGCCACCGGAGGGGCTACACCTTC CASSHRRGYTF
- TRBJ1-1 TRBV5-8 - TGTGCCAGCAGCTTGGATGCAGGGCGCCCCACTGAAGCTTTCTTT CASSLDAGRPTEAFF
- TRBJ1-2 TRBV19 - TGTGCCAGTAGTATCGCCAGGGGCGGTTATGGCTACACCTTC CASSIARGGYGYTF
- TRBJ1-1 TRBV12-2 - TGTGCAAGTCGCCTAGGACAGGGGGACACTGAAGCTTTCTTT CASRLGQGDTEAFF
TRBD2 TRBJ2-3 TRBV10-3 - TGTGCCACAGCGGGGGAAAGCACAGATACGCAGTATTTT CATAGESTDTQYF
TRBD1 TRBJ2-2 TRBV29-1 - TGCAGCGCCCTGGGACAGGCGAACACCGGGGAGCTGTTTTTT CSALGQANTGELFF
TRBD1 TRBJ1-2 TRBV25-1 - TGTGCCAGCAGTGAGGCCGGGACAGGGGGCTCTGGCTACACCTTC CASSEAGTGGSGYTF
- TRBJ1-2 TRBV5-1 - TGCGCCAGCAGCTTAGCCGGTGATAACTATGGCTACACCTTC CASSLAGDNYGYTF
- TRBJ2-7 TRBV7-3 - TGTGCCAGCAGCTTAATGAGAACTAGCGAGCAGTACTTC CASSLMRTSEQYF
- TRBJ2-2 TRBV7-9 once TGTGCCAGCAGCTCTACCCCAACAGGGCGAGACACCGGGGAGCTGTTTTTT CASSSTPTGRDTGELFF
- TRBJ2-3 TRBV14 - TGTGCCAGCAGCCAAGTCTCAGGAACCTTAGGGCAGTATTTT CASSQVSGTLGQYF
- TRBJ2-7 TRBV7-2 few TGTGCCAGCAGCTTGAGAGGGCACGAGCAGTACTTC CASSLRGHEQYF
- TRBJ1-1 TRBV5-4 - TGTGCCACCCATCAGGGGTTGAACACTGAAGCTTTCTTT CATHQGLNTEAFF
- TRBJ1-2 TRBV5-1 few TGCGCCAGCAGCCCTCTTCGGGGGGTCGATGGCTACACCTTC CASSPLRGVDGYTF
TRBD1 TRBJ1-2 TRBV30 - TGTGCCTGGAGTGTTAACAGGGGAGACTATGGCTACACCTTC CAWSVNRGDYGYTF
- TRBJ1-5 TRBV15 - TGTGCCACCAGCAGGGGCCACACAGGGAGTGAACAGCCCCAGCATTTT CATSRGHTGSEQPQHF
TRBD2 TRBJ2-2 TRBV6-1 few TGTGCCAGCAGTGAAGCCAGCGGGACTTACACCGGGGAGCTGTTTTTT CASSEASGTYTGELFF
- TRBJ1-2 TRBV30 - TGTGCCTGGAGTGGAAGAGACGTCGGGGGATATGGCTACACCTTC CAWSGRDVGGYGYTF
TRBD2 TRBJ2-3 TRBV6-1 - TGTGCCAGCAGTGAACTAGCGGGGGGTTTCACAGATACGCAGTATTTT CASSELAGGFTDTQYF
TRBD1 TRBJ2-1 TRBV29-1 - TGCAGCGTCCTGACAGGGATGTATGAGCAGTTCTTC CSVLTGMYEQFF
- TRBJ1-2 TRBV12-1 - TGTGCCAGCAGCTCGTTAACAGGGGGCGGTGGTGGCTACACCTTC CASSSLTGGGGGYTF